This T cell receptor (beta chain) was recorded in a study of PD-1 blockade in classical Hodgkin lymphoma. General observations from the study: Unlike CD8+ TCR diversity, which did not rise significantly by C4D1, CD4+ TCR diversity did.

This CDR3 comprises 13 residues. The germline V gene encodes CDR1 SGHTA and CDR2 FQGNSA. V lost 3 bases and J lost 4, with 9 bases in between. Remarks on this clone: Antigen unknown.

Brentuximab vedotin exposure varied, and every patient relapsed after autologous stem cell transplantation. CD4+ T cells were purified from thawed PBMCs by negative selection. Clones were sequenced by immunoSEQ multiplex PCR, and TCRdb holds only the in-frame ones, with some missing. The table lists 30,000 to 35,000 clones, about nine tenths of them singletons. The TCR originated in a human donor with classical Hodgkin lymphoma. The sequencing here drew on CD4+ T cells from blood, taken at baseline. V and J are TRBV7-2 and TRBJ1-1, with D possibly matching TRBD1 (5 bases). CDR3 DNA: TGTGCCAGCAGCTTTGGCAGGGTCACTGAAGCTTTCTTT. Amino acids: CASSFGRVTEAFF.